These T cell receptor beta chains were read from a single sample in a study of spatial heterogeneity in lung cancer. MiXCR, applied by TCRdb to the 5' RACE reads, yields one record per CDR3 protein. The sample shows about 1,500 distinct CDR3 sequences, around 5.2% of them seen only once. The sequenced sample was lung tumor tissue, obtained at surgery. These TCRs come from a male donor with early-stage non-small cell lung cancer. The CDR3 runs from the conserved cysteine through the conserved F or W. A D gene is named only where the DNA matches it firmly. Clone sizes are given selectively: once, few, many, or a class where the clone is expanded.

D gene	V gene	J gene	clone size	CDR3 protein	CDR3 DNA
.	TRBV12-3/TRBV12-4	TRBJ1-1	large	CASSHSWGRKAFF	TGTGCCAGCAGTCACTCTTGGGGGAGGAAAGCTTTCTTT
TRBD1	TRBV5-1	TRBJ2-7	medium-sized	CASRERQGAYEQYF	TGCGCCAGCAGAGAGCGACAGGGGGCCTACGAGCAGTACTTC
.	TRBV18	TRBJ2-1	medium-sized	CASSPIGNLYNEQFF	TGTGCCAGCTCCCCGATTGGTAATCTTTACAATGAGCAGTTCTTC
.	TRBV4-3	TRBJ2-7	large	CASSTSDSSSYEQYF	TGCGCCAGCAGCACGTCGGACAGCAGCTCCTACGAGCAGTACTTC
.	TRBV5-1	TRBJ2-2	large	CASSRDGHTGELFF	TGCGCCAGCAGCCGGGACGGACACACCGGGGAGCTGTTTTTT
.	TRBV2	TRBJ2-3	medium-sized	CASGVTTDTQYF	TGTGCCAGCGGGGTCACCACAGATACGCAGTATTTT
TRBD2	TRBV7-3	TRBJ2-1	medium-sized	CASSLRARTSGGPPIDEQFF	TGTGCCAGCAGCTTAAGGGCCAGAACTAGCGGGGGCCCTCCAATCGATGAGCAGTTCTTC
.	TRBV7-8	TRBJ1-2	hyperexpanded	CASSLNLQGGLGGYTF	TGTGCCAGCAGCTTAAACCTCCAAGGGGGTTTGGGTGGCTACACCTTC
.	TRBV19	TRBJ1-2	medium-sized	CASKWSAGYGYTF	TGTGCCAGTAAATGGTCTGCGGGCTATGGCTACACCTTC
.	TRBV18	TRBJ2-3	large	CASSPRGPPDTQYF	TGTGCCAGCTCACCCCGAGGGCCCCCTGATACGCAGTATTTT
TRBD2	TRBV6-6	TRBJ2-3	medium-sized	CASSYPTSGGDTDTQYF	TGTGCCAGCAGTTACCCGACTAGCGGGGGGGATACAGATACGCAGTATTTT
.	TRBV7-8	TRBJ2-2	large	CASSLGVGKVRTGELFF	TGTGCCAGCAGCTTAGGGGTAGGGAAGGTTCGCACCGGGGAGCTGTTTTTT
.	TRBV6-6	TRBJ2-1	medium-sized	CASSYPHRTGIPLSSYNEQFF	TGTGCCAGCAGTTACCCTCACCGCACAGGGATCCCCCTAAGCTCCTACAATGAGCAGTTCTTC
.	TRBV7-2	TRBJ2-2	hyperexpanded	CASSTGTSSLRKTGELFF	TGTGCCAGCAGCACAGGGACTTCATCCCTGAGAAAAACCGGGGAGCTGTTTTTT
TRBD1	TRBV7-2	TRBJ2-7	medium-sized	CASRDQGAADEQYF	TGTGCCAGCAGAGACCAGGGGGCCGCGGACGAGCAGTACTTC
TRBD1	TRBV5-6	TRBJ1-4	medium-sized	CASSRTGSSEKLFF	TGTGCCAGCAGCCGGACAGGTAGTAGTGAAAAACTGTTTTTT
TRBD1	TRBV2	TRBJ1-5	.	CASSVGTGGFQPQHF	TGTGCCAGCAGTGTTGGGACAGGGGGTTTTCAGCCCCAGCATTTT
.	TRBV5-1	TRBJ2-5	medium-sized	CASSQTTGVQETQYF	TGCGCCAGCAGCCAAACGACAGGCGTCCAAGAGACCCAGTACTTC
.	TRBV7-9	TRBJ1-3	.	CASSPSPRDSENTIYF	TGTGCCAGCAGCCCATCACCCAGGGACTCTGAAAACACCATATATTTT
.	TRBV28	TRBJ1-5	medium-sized	CARVSVSNQPQHF	TGTGCCAGGGTGAGTGTTAGCAATCAGCCCCAGCATTTT
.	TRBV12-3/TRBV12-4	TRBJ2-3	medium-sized	CASSSGTDTQYF	TGTGCCAGCAGCTCCGGCACAGATACGCAGTATTTT
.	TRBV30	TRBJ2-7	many	CAWSVGLWVYEQYF	TGTGCCTGGAGCGTTGGACTGTGGGTCTACGAGCAGTACTTC
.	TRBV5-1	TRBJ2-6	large	CASSLRQVRDGANVLTF	TGCGCCAGCAGCTTACGCCAGGTTCGAGATGGGGCCAACGTCCTGACTTTC
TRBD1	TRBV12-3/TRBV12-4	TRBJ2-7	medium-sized	CASSWDRGYEQYF	TGTGCCAGCAGTTGGGACAGAGGCTACGAGCAGTACTTC
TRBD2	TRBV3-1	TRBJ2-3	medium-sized	CASSLRPSGGADTQYF	TGTGCCAGCAGCCTCCGCCCCAGCGGGGGGGCGGATACGCAGTATTTT
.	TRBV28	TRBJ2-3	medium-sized	CASSGEPRDTQYF	TGTGCCAGCTCCGGGGAGCCCAGGGATACGCAGTATTTT
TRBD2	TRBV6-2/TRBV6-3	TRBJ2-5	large	CASIPRGGAKTQYF	TGTGCCAGCATCCCCCGCGGGGGGGCAAAGACCCAGTACTTC
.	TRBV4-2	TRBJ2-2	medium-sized	CASSQDGRYTGELFF	TGTGCCAGCAGCCAAGATGGGAGGTACACCGGGGAGCTGTTTTTT
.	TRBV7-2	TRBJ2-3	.	CASSVPRGAQYF	TGTGCCAGCAGCGTCCCTAGGGGTGCGCAGTATTTT
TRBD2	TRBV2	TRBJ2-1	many	CASSIAGSRGEQFF	TGTGCCAGCAGTATAGCGGGGTCAAGGGGTGAGCAGTTCTTC
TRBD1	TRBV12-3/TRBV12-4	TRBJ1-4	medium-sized	CASSPTTGNEKLFF	TGTGCCAGCAGTCCTACGACAGGGAATGAAAAACTGTTTTTT
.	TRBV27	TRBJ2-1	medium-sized	CASSLPAGEQFF	TGTGCCAGCAGTTTGCCCGCGGGTGAGCAGTTCTTC
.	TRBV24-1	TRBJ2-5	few	CATSPWGGEETQYF	TGTGCCACCAGTCCCTGGGGCGGGGAAGAGACCCAGTACTTC
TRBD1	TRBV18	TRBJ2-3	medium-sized	CASSQRTGQAFPDTQYF	TGTGCCAGCTCACAACGTACTGGACAGGCGTTTCCAGATACGCAGTATTTT
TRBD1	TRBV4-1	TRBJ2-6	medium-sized	CASSFGQAVSGANVLTF	TGCGCCAGCAGCTTCGGACAGGCCGTCTCTGGGGCCAACGTCCTGACTTTC
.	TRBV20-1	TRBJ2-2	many	CSAPRWGGANTGELFF	TGCAGTGCCCCACGGTGGGGGGGGGCTAACACCGGGGAGCTGTTTTTT
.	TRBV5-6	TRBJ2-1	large	CASSSFSLSSYNEQFF	TGTGCCAGCAGCTCGTTTAGCCTGAGCTCCTACAATGAGCAGTTCTTC